The 14 T cell receptor beta chains in this list originate from one sample, sequenced in a study of cytomegalovirus exposure and HLA in healthy donors. PCR used 60 Vbeta primers and 13 Jbeta primers. Assay used: immunoSEQ multiplex PCR; TCRdb lists only in-frame clones, some missing. The listing records 95,000 to 150,000 clones. The specimen sequenced was PBMCs. Receptors originate from a young man in good health and CMV-seronegative.

V gene TRBV7-6 combines with J gene TRBJ2-2; 9 bases map to TRBD1. V lost 1 base to trimming and J lost 7 bases; unmatched junction nucleotides: 4. There are 15 residues in the CDR3. Germline CDR1 SGHVS, CDR2 FNYEAQ. DNA for the CDR3: TGTGCCAGCAGCTTAGAGGACAGGGGAAACGGGGAGCTGTTTTTT. It encodes CASSLEDRGNGELFF. Filled out from reference TRBV7-6 and TRBJ2-2, the complete variable domain reads GAGVSQSPRYKVTKRGQDVALRCDPISGHVSLYWYRQALGQGPEFLTYFNYEAQQDKSGLPNDRFSAERPEGSISTLTIQRTEQRDSAMYRCASSLEDRGNGELFFGEGSRLTVL.

The chain recombines TRBV11-3 with TRBJ2-1; D is unclear. Per germline, CDR1 SGHNT and CDR2 YENEEA. V shed 3 bases and J shed 5 bases, with 5 bases lying between them. This CDR3 has 12 amino acids. CDR3 bases: TGTGCCAGCAGCTTCGTCGACAATGAGCAGTTCTTC. This codes for CASSFVDNEQFF.

CDR3 amino acids: CASSGGGSTGELFF. As DNA, the CDR3 is TGTGCCAGCAGCGGGGGAGGGAGCACCGGGGAGCTGTTTTTT. The chain has TRBV9 and TRBJ2-2; 7 bases are a match to TRBD2. Germline V gene sequence: CDR1 SGDLS, CDR2 YYNGEE. This CDR3 has 14 amino acids. The J segment lost 4 bases and the V segment lost 3 bases, leaving 3 bases of the junction unmatched.

V usage is TRBV5-1 and J usage is TRBJ2-7, with D possibly TRBD2 on 6 matching bases. The CDR3 contains 12 residues. The germline V gene encodes CDR1 SGHRS and CDR2 YFSETQ. The V and J ends lost 4 bases and 9 bases respectively, with 14 bases between them. This chain's CDR3 is CASSPDYFGQYF. Here the CDR3 DNA reads TGCGCCAGCAGCCCGGACTATTTCGGGCAGTACTTC.

The CDR3 bases are TGTGCCAGTAGTACTACTAGCGGGGCATTAAGGTCGAAGACCCAGTACTTC. Amino acid sequence: CASSTTSGALRSKTQYF. The genes are TRBV19 and TRBJ2-5; 10 nucleotides align to TRBD2. CDR3 size: 17 residues. After removal of 4 bases from V and 6 bases from J, the junction contained 14 bases not matched to a gene. Germline V gene lookup returns CDR1 LNHDA and CDR2 SQIVND (reference sequence).

The rearrangement joins TRBV2 to TRBJ1-5; 7 positions agree with TRBD1. Germline V gene sequence: CDR1 SNHLY, CDR2 FYNNEI. V trimming: 4 bases; J trimming: 1 base; junction bases outside the gene matches: 4. The CDR3 covers 15 residues. This chain's CDR3 is CASSVGQASNQPQHF. DNA for the CDR3: TGTGCCAGCAGTGTTGGACAGGCCAGCAATCAGCCCCAGCATTTT.

This rearrangement joins TRBV27 to TRBJ1-3; D is unclear. Germline V gene sequence: CDR1 MNHEY, CDR2 SMNVEV (reference sequence). Trimming removed 8 bases at V and 0 bases at J, with 11 bases between. This CDR3 is built from 14 residues. The DNA of the CDR3 is TGTGCCAGCTCGGTAAGCCGCTCTGGAAACACCATATATTTT. Amino acids: CASSVSRSGNTIYF.

The rearrangement links TRBV27 to TRBJ1-2; D remains ambiguous. Germline V gene data show CDR1 as MNHEY and CDR2 as SMNVEV (reference sequence). This CDR3 region has 13 residues. With 6 bases removed from V and 5 bases from J, the gap between germline ends came to 13 bases. CDR3 in amino acids: CASSTGGGYGYTF. CDR3 DNA: TGTGCCAGCAGCACGGGAGGCGGGTATGGCTACACCTTC.

The chain links TRBV19 to TRBJ1-1; possible D gene TRBD1, 5 bases. This CDR3 contains 12 residues. Germline-derived CDR1 and CDR2 are LNHDA and SQIVND (reference sequence). V dropped 6 bases and J dropped 4 bases, with 9 bases sitting between them. The DNA of the CDR3 is TGTGCCAGTAGGCCCGGGGGCACTGAAGCTTTCTTT. Translated: CASRPGGTEAFF.

The chain joins TRBV25-1 to TRBJ2-5; 8 nucleotides align to TRBD2. Germline lookup yields CDR1 MGHDK and CDR2 SYGVNS. CDR3 size: 15 residues. The ends lost 3 bases at V and 4 bases at J; junction bases unmatched: 7. CDR3 sequence reads: CASSDFRGGRETQYF. The CDR3 DNA reads TGTGCCAGCAGTGACTTCCGGGGGGGACGAGAGACCCAGTACTTC.

The chain couples TRBV5-1 to TRBJ1-1; a possible D gene is TRBD1 (5 bases). The germline gives CDR1 SGHRS, CDR2 YFSETQ. Trimming removed 2 bases from V and 3 bases from J, with 14 bases in between. This CDR3 comprises 15 residues. CDR3 coding DNA: TGCGCCAGCAGCTTTGGGACTTTGAGGGACACTGAAGCTTTCTTT. Translated, it gives CASSFGTLRDTEAFF.

The chain links TRBV5-6 to TRBJ2-1; D is unresolved. Trimming cost V 4 bases and J 7 bases, with 18 bases left between them. The CDR3 consists of 15 residues. Per the germline V gene, CDR1 is SGHDT and CDR2 is YYEEEE. DNA for the CDR3: TGTGCCAGCAGCCCTCGGGTTCCTTATTATAATGAGCAGTTCTTC. This codes for CASSPRVPYYNEQFF. The variable domain in full, completed from reference TRBV5-6 and TRBJ2-1, reads DAGVTQSPTHLIKTRGQQVTLRCSPKSGHDTVSWYQQALGQGPQFIFQYYEEEERQRGNFPDRFSGHQFPNYSSELNVNALLLGDSALYLCASSPRVPYYNEQFFGPGTRLTVL.

Here the CDR3 reads CASRGLAGSAYEQYF. In DNA form, the CDR3 reads TGTGCCAGCAGGGGACTAGCGGGATCGGCCTACGAGCAGTACTTC. The rearrangement joins TRBV6-6 to TRBJ2-7; 13 bases agree with TRBD2. The CDR3 sequence is 15 residues long. Unmatched junction bases numbered 4, after V lost 6 bases and J lost 2 bases. Germline lookup yields CDR1 MNHNY and CDR2 SVGAGI (reference sequence).

The chain joins TRBV15 to TRBJ2-3; the match to TRBD1 covers 9 bases. V lost 5 bases to trimming and J lost 2 bases; unmatched junction nucleotides: 5. CDR1 and CDR2 (germline): LNHNV, YYDKDF (reference sequence). The CDR3 extends over 15 amino acids. The CDR3 DNA sequence: TGTGCCACCAGCCTCCGGGACAGGGACACAGATACGCAGTATTTT. Protein product: CATSLRDRDTDTQYF.